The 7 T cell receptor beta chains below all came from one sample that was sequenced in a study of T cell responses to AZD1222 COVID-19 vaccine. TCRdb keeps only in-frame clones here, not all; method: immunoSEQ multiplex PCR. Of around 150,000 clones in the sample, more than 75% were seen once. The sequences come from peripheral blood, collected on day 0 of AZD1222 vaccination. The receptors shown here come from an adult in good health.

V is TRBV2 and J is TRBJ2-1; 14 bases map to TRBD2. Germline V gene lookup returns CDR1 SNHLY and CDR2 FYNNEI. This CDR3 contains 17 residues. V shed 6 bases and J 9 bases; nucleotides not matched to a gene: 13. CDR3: CASRGGTSGSSTGEQFF. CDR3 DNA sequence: TGTGCCAGCAGGGGGGGGACTAGCGGGAGCTCCACGGGTGAGCAGTTCTTC.

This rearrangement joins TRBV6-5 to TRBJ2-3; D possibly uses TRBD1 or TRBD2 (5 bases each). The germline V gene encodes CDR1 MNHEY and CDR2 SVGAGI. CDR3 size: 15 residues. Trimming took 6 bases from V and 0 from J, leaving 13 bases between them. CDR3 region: CASSPGTGSTDTQYF. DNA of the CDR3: TGTGCCAGCAGCCCAGGGACGGGGAGCACAGATACGCAGTATTTT.

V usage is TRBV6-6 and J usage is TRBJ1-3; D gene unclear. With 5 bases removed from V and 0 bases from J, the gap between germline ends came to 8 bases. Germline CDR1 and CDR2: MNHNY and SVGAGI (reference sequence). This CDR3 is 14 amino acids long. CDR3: CASSPSGSGNTIYF. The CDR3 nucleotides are TGTGCCAGCAGTCCCTCGGGCTCTGGAAACACCATATATTTT.

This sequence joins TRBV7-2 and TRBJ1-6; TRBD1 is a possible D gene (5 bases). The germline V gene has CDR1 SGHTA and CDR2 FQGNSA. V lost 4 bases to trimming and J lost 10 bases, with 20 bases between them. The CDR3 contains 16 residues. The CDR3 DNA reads TGTGCCAGCAGCTCCTCCCCGGGGGGAAGGGACTCACCCCTCCACTTT. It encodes CASSSSPGGRDSPLHF.

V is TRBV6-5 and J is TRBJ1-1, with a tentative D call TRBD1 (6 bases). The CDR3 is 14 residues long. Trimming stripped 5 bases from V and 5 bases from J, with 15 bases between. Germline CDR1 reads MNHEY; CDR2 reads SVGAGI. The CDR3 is CASSRYRAKTEAFF. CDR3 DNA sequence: TGTGCCAGCAGTAGATACAGGGCTAAAACTGAAGCTTTCTTT.

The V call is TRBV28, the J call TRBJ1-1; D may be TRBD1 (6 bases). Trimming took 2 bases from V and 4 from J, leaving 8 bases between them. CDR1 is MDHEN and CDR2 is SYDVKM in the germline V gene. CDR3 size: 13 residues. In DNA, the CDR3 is TGTGCCAGCAGTTTACAGGGGCTCACTGAAGCTTTCTTT. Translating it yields CASSLQGLTEAFF.

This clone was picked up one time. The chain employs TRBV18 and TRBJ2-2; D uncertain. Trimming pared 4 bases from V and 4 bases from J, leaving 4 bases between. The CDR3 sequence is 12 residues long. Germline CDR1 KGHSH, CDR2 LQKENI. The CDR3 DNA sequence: TGTGCCAGCTCACTAAGCACCGGGGAGCTGTTTTTT. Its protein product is CASSLSTGELFF.